The clone carrying this T cell receptor (beta chain) was counted only a few times. This entry comes from a study of T-cell reconstitution after alpha-beta-depleted transplantation in children. Unique molecular identifiers were incorporated into the prepared TCRbeta library. Via MiXCR, TCRdb re-called the PCR reads, giving one row per CDR3 protein. Of approximately 490,000 distinct CDR3 sequences in the sample, roughly an eighth were seen once. V gave up 7 bases and J gave up 4 bases; unmatched junction bases: 9. CDR3 length: 14 residues. Germline-derived CDR1 and CDR2 are SQVTM and ANQGSEA. V is TRBV29-1 and J is TRBJ1-1; TRBD1 matches 10 bases. Here the sequenced sample was PBMCs from the stem cell graft donor, taken from the stem cell graft. The clonotype originates from a human donor who donated a stem cell graft to a child with combined immunodeficiency. The CDR3 loop reads CSGIDRGRSTEAFF. In nucleotides, the CDR3 is TGCAGCGGGATAGACAGGGGGCGGAGCACTGAAGCTTTCTTT.